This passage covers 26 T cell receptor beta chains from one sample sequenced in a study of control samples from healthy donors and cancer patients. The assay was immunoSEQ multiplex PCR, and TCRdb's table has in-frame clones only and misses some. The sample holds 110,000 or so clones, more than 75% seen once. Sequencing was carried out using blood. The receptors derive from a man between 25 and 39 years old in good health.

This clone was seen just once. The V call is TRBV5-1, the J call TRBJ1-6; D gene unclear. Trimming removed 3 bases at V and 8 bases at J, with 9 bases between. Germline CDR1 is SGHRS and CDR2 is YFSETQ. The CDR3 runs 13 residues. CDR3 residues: CASSSLIDSPLHF. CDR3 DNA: TGCGCCAGCAGCTCTCTAATCGATTCACCCCTCCACTTT.

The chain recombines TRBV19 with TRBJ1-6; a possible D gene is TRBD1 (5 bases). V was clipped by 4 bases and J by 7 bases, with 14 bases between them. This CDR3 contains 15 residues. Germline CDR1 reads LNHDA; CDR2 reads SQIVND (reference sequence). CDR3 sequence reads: CASSTAGGGNSPLHF. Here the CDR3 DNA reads TGTGCCAGTAGTACGGCCGGGGGGGGGAATTCACCCCTCCACTTT.

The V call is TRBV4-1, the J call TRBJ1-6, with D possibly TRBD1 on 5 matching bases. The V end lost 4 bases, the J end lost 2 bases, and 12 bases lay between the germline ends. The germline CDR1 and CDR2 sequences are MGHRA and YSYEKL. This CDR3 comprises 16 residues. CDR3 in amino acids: CASSPTGGTYNSPLHF. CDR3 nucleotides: TGCGCCAGCAGCCCTACAGGAGGCACCTATAATTCACCCCTCCACTTT.

The CDR3 DNA follows: TGTGCCAGCAGTTATAGCGGGGGCACCGGGGAGCTGTTTTTT. Amino acid sequence: CASSYSGGTGELFF. The V call is TRBV6-5, the J call TRBJ2-2; the match to TRBD2 covers 9 bases. The CDR3 loop spans 14 amino acids. Germline loops: CDR1 MNHEY, CDR2 SVGAGI. V lost 3 bases to trimming and J lost 4 bases; unmatched junction nucleotides: 0.

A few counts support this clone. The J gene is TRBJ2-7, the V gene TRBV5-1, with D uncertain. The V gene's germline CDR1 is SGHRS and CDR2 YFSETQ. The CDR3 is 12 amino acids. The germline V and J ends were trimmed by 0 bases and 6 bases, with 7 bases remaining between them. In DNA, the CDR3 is TGCGCCAGCAGCTTGGTCAGCCGCGAGCAGTACTTC. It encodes CASSLVSREQYF. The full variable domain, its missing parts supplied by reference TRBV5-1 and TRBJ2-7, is KAGVTQTPRYLIKTRGQQVTLSCSPISGHRSVSWYQQTPGQGLQFLFEYFSETQRNKGNFPGRFSGRQFSNSRSEMNVSTLELGDSALYLCASSLVSREQYFGPGTRLTVT.

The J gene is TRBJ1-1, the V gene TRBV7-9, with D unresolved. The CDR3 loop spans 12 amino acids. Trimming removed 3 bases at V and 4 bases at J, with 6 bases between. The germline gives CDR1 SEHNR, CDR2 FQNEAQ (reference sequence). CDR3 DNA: TGTGCCAGCAGCTTCACGGGCACTGAAGCTTTCTTT. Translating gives CASSFTGTEAFF.

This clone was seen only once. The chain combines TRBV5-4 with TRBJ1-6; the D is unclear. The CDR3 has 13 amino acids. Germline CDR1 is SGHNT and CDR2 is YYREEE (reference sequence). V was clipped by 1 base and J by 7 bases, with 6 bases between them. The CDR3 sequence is CASSLIRNSPLHF. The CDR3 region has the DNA TGTGCCAGCAGCTTGATACGCAATTCACCCCTCCACTTT.

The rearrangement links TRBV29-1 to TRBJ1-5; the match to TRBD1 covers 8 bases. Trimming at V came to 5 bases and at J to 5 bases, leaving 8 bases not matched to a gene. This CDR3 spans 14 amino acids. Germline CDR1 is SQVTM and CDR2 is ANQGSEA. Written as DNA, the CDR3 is TGCAGCGTTTTAAATGGGACAGGTCATCAGCCCCAGCATTTT. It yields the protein CSVLNGTGHQPQHF. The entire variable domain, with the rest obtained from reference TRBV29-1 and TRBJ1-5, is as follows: SAVISQKPSRDICQRGTSLTIQCQVDSQVTMMFWYRQQPGQSLTLIATANQGSEATYESGFVIDKFPISRPNLTFSTLTVSNMSPEDSSIYLCSVLNGTGHQPQHFGDGTRLSIL.

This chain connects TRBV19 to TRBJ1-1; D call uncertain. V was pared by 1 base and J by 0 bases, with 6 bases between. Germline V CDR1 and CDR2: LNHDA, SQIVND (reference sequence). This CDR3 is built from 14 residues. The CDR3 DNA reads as TGTGCCAGTAGTATAGTCGGCCTGAACACTGAAGCTTTCTTT. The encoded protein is CASSIVGLNTEAFF.

The CDR3 coding sequence is TGTGCCATCATGACAACAGGGAGTATGAACACTGAAGCTTTCTTT. It yields the protein CAIMTTGSMNTEAFF. This sequence joins TRBV10-3 and TRBJ1-1, with D possibly TRBD1 on 6 matching bases. V shed 7 bases and J shed 0 bases, with 15 bases lying between them. Germline lookup yields CDR1 ENHRY and CDR2 SYGVKD. The CDR3 sequence is 15 residues long.

The DNA of the CDR3 is TGTGCCAGCAGTTTCCAGGGGGGAGCCACCGGGGAGCTGTTTTTT. Amino acids: CASSFQGGATGELFF. The rearrangement uses TRBV6-5 and TRBJ2-2; D perhaps matches TRBD1 (7 bases). Germline V gives CDR1 MNHEY, CDR2 SVGAGI. The ends were cut back, 4 bases at V and 4 bases at J, with 13 bases in the middle. The CDR3 sequence is 15 residues long.

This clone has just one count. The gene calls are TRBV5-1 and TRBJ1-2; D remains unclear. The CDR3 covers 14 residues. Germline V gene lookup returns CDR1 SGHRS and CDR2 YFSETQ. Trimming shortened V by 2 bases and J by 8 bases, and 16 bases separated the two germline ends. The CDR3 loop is CASSLSETLRGYTF. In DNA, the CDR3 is TGCGCCAGCAGCTTATCCGAGACCCTCAGAGGCTACACCTTC.

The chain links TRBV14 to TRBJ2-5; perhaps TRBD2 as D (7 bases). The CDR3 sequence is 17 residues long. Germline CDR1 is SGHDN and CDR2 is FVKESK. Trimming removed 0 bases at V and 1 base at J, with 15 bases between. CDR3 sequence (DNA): TGTGCCAGCAGCCAAGATCGTCCCGGGGGGCTCCAAGAGACCCAGTACTTC. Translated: CASSQDRPGGLQETQYF.

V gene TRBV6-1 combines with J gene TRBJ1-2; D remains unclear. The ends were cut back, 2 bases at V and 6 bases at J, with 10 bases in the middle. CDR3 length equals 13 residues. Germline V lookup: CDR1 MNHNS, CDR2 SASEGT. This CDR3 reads CASSETGRNGYTF. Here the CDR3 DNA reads TGTGCCAGCAGTGAAACCGGGCGGAATGGCTACACCTTC.

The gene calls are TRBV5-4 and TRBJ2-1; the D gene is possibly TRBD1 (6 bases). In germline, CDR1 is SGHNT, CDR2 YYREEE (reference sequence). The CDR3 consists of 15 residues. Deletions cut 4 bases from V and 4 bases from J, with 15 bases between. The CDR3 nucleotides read TGTGCCAGCAGCCTAGGGGGTGCACGATACAATGAGCAGTTCTTC. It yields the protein CASSLGGARYNEQFF.

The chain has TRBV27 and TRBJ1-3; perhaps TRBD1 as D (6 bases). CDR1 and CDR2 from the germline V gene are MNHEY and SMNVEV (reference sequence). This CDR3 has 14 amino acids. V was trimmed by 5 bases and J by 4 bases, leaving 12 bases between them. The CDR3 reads CASSRTGSGNTIYF. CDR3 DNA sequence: TGTGCCAGCAGTCGCACAGGGAGCGGAAACACCATATATTTT.

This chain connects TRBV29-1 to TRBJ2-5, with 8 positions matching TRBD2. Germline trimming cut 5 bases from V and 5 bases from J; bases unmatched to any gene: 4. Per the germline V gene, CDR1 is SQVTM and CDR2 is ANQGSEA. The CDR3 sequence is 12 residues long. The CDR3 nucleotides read TGCAGCGTTACCGGGACTAGGGAGACCCAGTACTTC. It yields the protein CSVTGTRETQYF.

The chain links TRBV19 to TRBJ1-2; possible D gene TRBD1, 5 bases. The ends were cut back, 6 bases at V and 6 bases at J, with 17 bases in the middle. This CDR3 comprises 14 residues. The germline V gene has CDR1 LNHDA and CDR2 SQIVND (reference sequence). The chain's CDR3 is CASRLPGHSDGYTF. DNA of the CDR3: TGTGCCAGTAGGTTGCCAGGGCACAGCGATGGCTACACCTTC.

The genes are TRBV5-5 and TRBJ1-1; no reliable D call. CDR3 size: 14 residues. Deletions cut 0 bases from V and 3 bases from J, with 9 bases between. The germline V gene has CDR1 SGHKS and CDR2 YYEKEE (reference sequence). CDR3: CASSLGVGDTEAFF. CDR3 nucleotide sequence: TGTGCCAGCAGCTTGGGGGTCGGGGACACTGAAGCTTTCTTT.

The CDR3, as DNA: TGTGCTAGTGGTTTGGTAAGGGGAGTCATCCTCTCTGGAAACACCATATATTTT. This gives the protein CASGLVRGVILSGNTIYF. The rearrangement links TRBV12-5 to TRBJ1-3; possible D gene TRBD1, 5 bases. Trimming took off 0 bases at V and 0 bases at J, with 15 bases between the two ends. From germline, CDR1 is LGHNT and CDR2 FRNRAP. The CDR3 loop spans 18 amino acids.

CDR3 nucleotide sequence: TGTGCCAGTCAACACAAACAGGGGTATGGCTACACCTTC. Translating it yields CASQHKQGYGYTF. The rearrangement joins TRBV19 to TRBJ1-2, with 7 bases fitting TRBD1. CDR3 length: 13 amino acids. The germline CDR1 and CDR2 sequences are LNHDA and SQIVND (reference sequence). V lost 8 bases, J lost 5 bases, and 8 bases stayed unmatched. Looking up the rest from reference TRBV19 and TRBJ1-2 gives the full variable domain: DGGITQSPKYLFRKEGQNVTLSCEQNLNHDAMYWYRQDPGQGLRLIYYSQIVNDFQKGDIAEGYSVSREKKESFPLTVTSAQKNPTAFYLCASQHKQGYGYTFGSGTRLTVV.

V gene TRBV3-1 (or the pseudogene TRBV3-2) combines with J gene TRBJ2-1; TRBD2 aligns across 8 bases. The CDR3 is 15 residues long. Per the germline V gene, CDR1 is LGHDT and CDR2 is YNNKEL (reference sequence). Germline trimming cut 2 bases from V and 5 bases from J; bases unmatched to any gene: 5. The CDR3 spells CASSQSRRGDNEQFF. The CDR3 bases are TGTGCCAGCAGCCAAAGTAGGCGGGGGGACAATGAGCAGTTCTTC.

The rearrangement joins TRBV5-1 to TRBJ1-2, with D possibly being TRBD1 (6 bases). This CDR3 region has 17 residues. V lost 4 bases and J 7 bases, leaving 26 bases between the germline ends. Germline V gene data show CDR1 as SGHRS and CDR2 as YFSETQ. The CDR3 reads CASSLTPDLLLGGGYTF. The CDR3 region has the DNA TGCGCCAGCAGCCTGACGCCGGATCTCCTATTAGGGGGTGGCTACACCTTC.

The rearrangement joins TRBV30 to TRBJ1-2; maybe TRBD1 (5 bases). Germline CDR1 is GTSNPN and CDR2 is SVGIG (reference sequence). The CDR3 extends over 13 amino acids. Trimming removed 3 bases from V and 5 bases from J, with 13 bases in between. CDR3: CAWRTAGPYGYTF. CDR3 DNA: TGTGCCTGGAGAACGGCAGGGCCGTATGGCTACACCTTC.

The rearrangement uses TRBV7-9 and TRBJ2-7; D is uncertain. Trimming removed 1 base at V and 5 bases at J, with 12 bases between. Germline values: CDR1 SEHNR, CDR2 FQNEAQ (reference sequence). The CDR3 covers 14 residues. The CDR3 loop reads CASSLGGSRNEQYF. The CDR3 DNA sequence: TGTGCCAGCAGCTTAGGAGGCTCGAGGAACGAGCAGTACTTC.

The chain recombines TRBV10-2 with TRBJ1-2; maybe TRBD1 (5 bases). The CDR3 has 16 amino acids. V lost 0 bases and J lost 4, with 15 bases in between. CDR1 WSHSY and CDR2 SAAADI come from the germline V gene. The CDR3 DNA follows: TGCGCCAGCAGTGAGTCGAGGGGCAGAGCCTCCTATGGCTACACCTTC. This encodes CASSESRGRASYGYTF.